These T cell receptor beta chains were read from a single sample in a study of chemoradiotherapy in HPV16-positive cancers. The method was immunoSEQ multiplex PCR; TCRdb's version includes in-frame clones alone and lacks a portion of them. The sample lists some 11,000 clones; under 75% were seen once. Collection took place from a patient who underwent chemoradiotherapy. The receptors were sampled from a human donor with HPV-associated anogenital cancer. CDR3s leave out the opening cysteine and the closing phenylalanine or tryptophan.

J gene | V gene | CDR3 protein
TRBJ2-2 | TRBV5-5 | ASSLHPSGNVGELF
TRBJ2-7 | TRBV19 | ASSISLLAGGSYEQY
TRBJ2-7 | TRBV5-4 | ASSLAPDRAYEQY
TRBJ2-6 | TRBV7-3 | ASSPTSGRGGANVLT
TRBJ2-7 | TRBV19 | ASSRDRFYEQY
TRBJ2-5 | TRBV11-2 | ASSSRGAGLGRETQY
TRBJ2-7 | TRBV7-9 | ASSWGLAGGEQY
TRBJ2-2 | TRBV11-3 | ASRDRDRGQSGELF
TRBJ2-2 | TRBV21-1 | ASSKGRPVNTGELF
TRBJ2-2 | TRBV29-1 | SVVEGPSSQWTGELF
TRBJ2-2 | TRBV15 | ATSRKGTGELF
TRBJ2-7 | TRBV7-2 | ASSPAPGQGAYEQY
TRBJ2-1 | TRBV2 | ASKQGFGNEQF